The 24 T cell receptor beta chains given below trace back to one sample, sequenced in a study of blood T cells in healthy people across ages. Alongside a J-beta primer mix, a sample-barcoded 5' primer served in a second PCR lasting about 7 to 11 cycles. TCRdb recomputed calls from the 5' RACE reads with MiXCR, one row per CDR3 protein. Altogether 1.5 million to 1.8 million distinct CDR3 sequences are present, under 55% being singletons, with the ten largest covering about 4.1%. The specimen was blood. The source is a woman under 30 in good health.

The gene calls are TRBV10-3 and TRBJ2-5; possible D gene TRBD1, 6 bases. The J call may be incorrect, as the DNA end agrees better with TRBJ2-7. Looked up from germline, CDR1 is ENHRY and CDR2 is SYGVKD. CDR3 length: 14 amino acids. The CDR3 DNA sequence: TGTGCCATCCGCCCGAGCAGGGGCTTTTACGAGCAGTACTTC. Its translation is CAIRPSRGFYEQYF.

The chain joins TRBV27 to TRBJ2-7, with 8 bases identical to TRBD1. This CDR3 region has 14 residues. V trimming: 4 bases; J trimming: 2 bases; junction bases outside the gene matches: 4. Looked up from germline, CDR1 is MNHEY and CDR2 is SMNVEV (reference sequence). CDR3 nucleotide sequence: TGTGCCAGCAGTTCACAGGGGGTCCCCTACGAGCAGTACTTC. Protein: CASSSQGVPYEQYF.

The rearrangement uses TRBV3-1 and TRBJ1-1, with TRBD1 matching 10 bases. V lost 3 bases and J lost 5; bases outside the gene matches: 6. CDR1 and CDR2 (germline): LGHDT, YNNKEL (reference sequence). The CDR3 sequence is 15 residues long. CDR3 sequence (DNA): TGTGCCAGCAGCCAGTGGGACAGGGGAAGGACTGAAGCTTTCTTT. Protein: CASSQWDRGRTEAFF.

This chain links TRBV7-2 with TRBJ2-5; perhaps TRBD2 as D (5 bases). The CDR3 is made up of 15 amino acids. Looked up from germline, CDR1 is SGHTA and CDR2 is FQGNSA. The V end was cut by 1 base, the J end by 7 bases, with 16 bases between. The DNA of the CDR3 is TGTGCCAGCAGCTTAGTGTCCAGCGGTGTTGGGACCCAGTACTTC. It yields the protein CASSLVSSGVGTQYF.

The chain recombines TRBV29-1 with TRBJ2-1; D is possibly TRBD2 (6 bases). This CDR3 has 14 residues. V was shortened by 1 base and J by 8 bases, with 15 bases between the two germline ends. Germline CDR1 is SQVTM and CDR2 is ANQGSEA. The CDR3 region is CSVEGLLATYEQFF. In nucleotides, the CDR3 is TGCAGCGTTGAAGGTCTTCTAGCGACCTATGAGCAGTTCTTC.

V gene TRBV4-1 combines with J gene TRBJ1-4; D uncertain. CDR1 MGHRA and CDR2 YSYEKL come from the germline V gene. V was clipped by 1 base and J by 8 bases, with 8 bases between them. The CDR3 runs 13 residues. Written as DNA, the CDR3 is TGCGCCAGCAGCCAAGGCCCGCCCGAAAAACTGTTTTTT. Translation: CASSQGPPEKLFF.

This clonotype was observed a handful of times. The chain links TRBV9 to TRBJ1-1; D remains ambiguous. V was clipped by 7 bases and J by 1 base, with 11 bases between them. CDR1 is SGDLS, CDR2 YYNGEE, per germline. This CDR3 has 13 amino acids. CDR3 nucleotides: TGTGCCAGCGTCCCTTATTGGAACACTGAAGCTTTCTTT. Translating it yields CASVPYWNTEAFF.

The CDR3 region has the DNA TGCGCCAGCAGATCTACAGCTAACACTAACTATGGCTACACCTTC. Translating gives CASRSTANTNYGYTF. J is TRBJ1-2 and V is TRBV5-1; the D is unclear. The germline CDR1 and CDR2 sequences are SGHRS and YFSETQ. The CDR3 is 15 residues long. Trimming took 5 bases from V and 0 from J, leaving 14 bases between them.

This rearrangement joins TRBV12-3 or TRBV12-4 to TRBJ1-6, with 9 bases identical to TRBD1. The length of the CDR3 is 18 residues. With 3 bases clipped from V and 10 bases from J, the junction kept 16 bases outside the gene matches. The CDR3: CASSLGGQGSMGTSPLHF. As DNA, the CDR3 is TGTGCCAGCAGTTTGGGGGGACAGGGTTCAATGGGTACATCACCCCTCCACTTT.

The chain combines TRBV12-5 with TRBJ2-1, with a possible D match to TRBD1 (6 bases). V was cut by 0 bases and J by 10 bases, with 19 bases left in between. The germline CDR1 and CDR2 sequences are LGHNT and FRNRAP. The CDR3 is 16 amino acids. CDR3 sequence (DNA): TGTGCTAGTGGTTTGGTACTCGGACAGAACTCCTACGAGCAGTTCTTC. Its protein product is CASGLVLGQNSYEQFF.

The chain employs TRBV15 and TRBJ2-5; TRBD1 matches at 7 bases. Trimming took 2 bases from V and 4 from J; bases not matched to a gene: 7. This CDR3 is 15 amino acids long. CDR1 and CDR2 from the germline V gene are LNHNV and YYDKDF (reference sequence). The CDR3 is CATSRSSTGAETQYF. CDR3 nucleotide sequence: TGTGCCACCAGCAGATCATCTACAGGGGCAGAGACCCAGTACTTC.

The V gene is TRBV21-1, the J gene TRBJ2-4; the table names TRBD1, a call not compared with the DNA. TRBV21-1 is annotated as a pseudogene. There are 16 residues in the CDR3. The CDR3 protein is CASSPRDRGILHIQYF. The DNA of the CDR3 is TGTGCCAGCAGCCCCCGGGACAGGGGTATTTTGCACATTCAGTACTTC.

This clonotype has ten or more counts. The genes are TRBV12-3 or TRBV12-4 and TRBJ1-4; D is unclear. This CDR3 spans 15 amino acids. V gave up 6 bases and J gave up 7 bases, with 18 bases separating them. CDR3 DNA sequence: TGTGCCAGCAGCGCCCCGGAGGCCCCTCGTGAAAAACTGTTTTTT. Amino acids: CASSAPEAPREKLFF.

The chain joins TRBV4-1 to TRBJ1-1; D unresolved. Germline assignment: CDR1 MGHRA and CDR2 YSYEKL. V was trimmed by 0 bases and J by 0 bases, leaving 5 bases between them. This CDR3 is 14 amino acids long. CDR3: CASSQENVNTEAFF. DNA of the CDR3: TGCGCCAGCAGCCAAGAGAATGTGAACACTGAAGCTTTCTTT.

The chain combines TRBV6-6 with TRBJ2-4; 9 bases match TRBD2. Germline CDR1 MNHNY, CDR2 SVGAGI (reference sequence). This CDR3 has 17 residues. V shed 7 bases and J 13 bases; nucleotides not matched to a gene: 23. CDR3 sequence reads: CASTHSGSGSGYNEQYF. CDR3 DNA: TGTGCCAGCACCCACTCGGGTAGCGGGAGTGGATACAATGAGCAGTACTTC.

This clonotype was detected only a few times. The chain carries TRBV29-1 and TRBJ1-1; the match to TRBD1 covers 8 bases. Looked up from germline, CDR1 is SQVTM and CDR2 is ANQGSEA. The CDR3 consists of 14 residues. The V and J ends lost 2 bases and 1 base, in that order; junction bases with no gene match: 3. Written as DNA, the CDR3 is TGCAGCGTTGAACGACAGGGGCCGAACACTGAAGCTTTCTTT. Translated, it gives CSVERQGPNTEAFF.

The chain couples TRBV6-6 to TRBJ2-2; the D gene is possibly TRBD1 (6 bases). This CDR3 has 17 residues. CDR1 and CDR2 (germline): MNHNY, SVGAGI (reference sequence). V was cut by 2 bases and J by 3 bases, with 16 bases left in between. CDR3 loop: CASSYVFWAGDTGELFF. CDR3 nucleotides: TGTGCCAGCAGTTACGTTTTTTGGGCAGGGGACACCGGGGAGCTGTTTTTT.

This clonotype was seen more than once but under ten times. The chain couples TRBV12-3 or TRBV12-4 to TRBJ1-5; D not resolved. Deletions cut 4 bases from V and 0 bases from J, with 10 bases between. The CDR3 contains 15 residues. CDR3 DNA: TGTGCCAGCAGTTCAAGACCTATTAGCAATCAGCCCCAGCATTTT. Protein: CASSSRPISNQPQHF.

The sample holds a few counts of this clonotype. V is TRBV24-1 and J is TRBJ1-5; D might be TRBD1 (5 bases). V lost 2 bases and J 1 base, leaving 5 bases between the germline ends. Germline CDR1 and CDR2: KGHDR and SFDVKD. There are 14 residues in the CDR3. Here the CDR3 DNA reads TGTGCCACCAGTGATTGGGACAGCAATCAGCCCCAGCATTTT. It translates to CATSDWDSNQPQHF.

The chain is built from TRBV12-3 or TRBV12-4 and TRBJ2-3, with unresolved D. The CDR3 runs to 13 residues. The V end lost 7 bases, the J end lost 0 bases, and 8 bases lay between the germline ends. This CDR3 reads CASNTGSTDTQYF. CDR3 DNA: TGTGCCAGCAACACCGGGAGCACAGATACGCAGTATTTT.

V gene TRBV27 combines with J gene TRBJ2-7; the D is unclear. The CDR3 loop spans 13 amino acids. CDR1 and CDR2 from the germline V gene are MNHEY and SMNVEV (reference sequence). Trimming removed 6 bases at V and 2 bases at J, with 11 bases between. The CDR3 coding sequence is TGTGCCAGCAGGATGCTGGGTGCCTACGAGCAGTACTTC. Protein product: CASRMLGAYEQYF.

This clonotype showed up just a few times. The V call is TRBV6-2 or TRBV6-3, the J call TRBJ2-5; either TRBD1 or TRBD2 may supply D (6 bases each). V gave up 8 bases and J gave up 4 bases, with 14 bases separating them. Germline assignment: CDR1 MNHEY and CDR2 SVGEGT. CDR3 length: 13 amino acids. CDR3 region: CASDGGASETQYF. In DNA form, the CDR3 reads TGTGCCAGCGACGGGGGCGCTTCAGAGACCCAGTACTTC.

V usage is TRBV12-3 or TRBV12-4 and J usage is TRBJ2-3, with 9 bases lining up with TRBD2. V lost 5 bases and J lost 4; bases outside the gene matches: 10. The CDR3 sequence is 16 residues long. This chain's CDR3 is CASSPPRRTSADTQYF. CDR3 nucleotide sequence: TGTGCCAGCAGTCCTCCTCGACGGACTAGCGCAGATACGCAGTATTTT.

The chain recombines TRBV7-2 with TRBJ1-1; D gene unclear. CDR3 length: 15 residues. Trimming took 3 bases from V and 1 from J, leaving 12 bases between them. CDR1 SGHTA and CDR2 FQGNSA come from the germline V gene. For the CDR3, the DNA is TGTGCCAGCAGCTTGATCGACATAGCGAACACTGAAGCTTTCTTT. This encodes CASSLIDIANTEAFF. Filled out from reference TRBV7-2 and TRBJ1-1, the complete variable domain reads GAGVSQSPSNKVTEKGKDVELRCDPISGHTALYWYRQSLGQGLEFLIYFQGNSAPDKSGLPSDRFSAERTGGSVSTLTIQRTQQEDSAVYLCASSLIDIANTEAFFGQGTRLTVV.